A single sample gave rise to the 22 T cell receptor beta chains below, sequenced in a study of OX40 agonist ivuxolimab in advanced cancers. The library was generated by the immunoSEQ multiplex PCR assay. As stored in TCRdb, this immuneACCESS dataset retains in-frame rearrangements with V and J assigned. A fraction of the clones does not appear; measured against another copy, unresolved V genes explain less than half of the discrepancy, and the remainder lacks a known reason. This sample holds more than 90,000 clones; roughly four fifths were observed only once. Roughly 1.6% of the sample lies in the top ten. Sequences were derived from CD4+ or CD8+ T cells sorted from blood, sampled in a trial of the OX40 agonist ivuxolimab. These receptors all stem from an adult with an advanced solid tumor such as melanoma, head and neck, liver or kidney cancer.

J is TRBJ2-3 and V is TRBV2; 14 bases line up with TRBD2. The germline gives CDR1 SNHLY, CDR2 FYNNEI. Losses at the gene ends were 9 bases for V and 5 bases for J; bases not matched to a gene: 4. The CDR3 is made up of 14 amino acids. The CDR3: CASQGLAGEDTQYF. The CDR3 region has the DNA TGTGCCAGTCAGGGACTAGCGGGGGAAGATACGCAGTATTTT.

The chain joins TRBV15 to TRBJ2-5, with 11 positions matching TRBD1. The J segment lost 4 bases and the V segment lost 4 bases, leaving 14 bases of the junction unmatched. This CDR3 comprises 18 residues. CDR1 is LNHNV, CDR2 YYDKDF, per germline (reference sequence). The CDR3 DNA is TGTGCCACCAGCATTCTCCCCACCGGGACAGGGGGGAGAGAGACCCAGTACTTC. Residues: CATSILPTGTGGRETQYF.

This clone has more than one count but fewer than ten. The V and J genes are TRBV7-3 and TRBJ2-3; D is perhaps TRBD2 (6 bases). V was clipped by 2 bases and J by 4 bases, with 7 bases between them. Per germline, CDR1 SGHTA and CDR2 FQGTGA. The CDR3 covers 13 residues. The CDR3 reads CASSLGGADTQYF. DNA of the CDR3: TGTGCCAGCAGCTTAGGAGGGGCAGATACGCAGTATTTT.

This chain links TRBV5-1 with TRBJ2-3; 10 bases are a match to TRBD1. J lost 3 bases, V lost 0 bases, and 4 bases had no gene match. Germline lookup yields CDR1 SGHRS and CDR2 YFSETQ. This CDR3 contains 16 residues. CDR3 DNA: TGCGCCAGCAGCTTGGTCGGGACAGGGGTAACAGATACGCAGTATTTT. It codes for CASSLVGTGVTDTQYF.

The chain's CDR3 is CATRDRGRDMDEQYF. In nucleotides, the CDR3 is TGTGCCACCCGGGACAGGGGGCGCGATATGGACGAGCAGTACTTC. The chain couples TRBV28 to TRBJ2-7, with 12 bases fitting TRBD1. The CDR3 extends over 15 amino acids. From germline, CDR1 is MDHEN and CDR2 SYDVKM. J gave up 5 bases and V 10 bases, and 12 bases lay outside the gene matches.

The CDR3 spells CASSPQGGGSYEQYF. The CDR3 DNA reads as TGTGCCAGCAGCCCACAGGGGGGAGGCTCCTACGAGCAGTACTTC. The chain has TRBV7-1 and TRBJ2-7, with 8 bases that match TRBD1. TRBV7-1 is known as an ORF, though its function is uncertain. V shed 5 bases, J shed 0 bases, and the junction held 6 bases outside the gene matches. This CDR3 has 15 amino acids.

This clone occurred once. The chain is built from TRBV19 and TRBJ2-7, with TRBD1 as a possible D gene (6 bases). The germline V and J ends were trimmed by 5 bases and 0 bases, with 14 bases remaining between them. Germline lookup yields CDR1 LNHDA and CDR2 SQIVND (reference sequence). The CDR3 covers 15 residues. The CDR3 DNA follows: TGTGCCAGTAGTTTACCGGGACAACCCTCCTACGAGCAGTACTTC. Translation: CASSLPGQPSYEQYF.

The chain is built from TRBV2 and TRBJ1-4; 10 bases fit TRBD1. There are 13 residues in the CDR3. Germline V gene sequence: CDR1 SNHLY, CDR2 FYNNEI. J gave up 7 bases and V 6 bases, and 2 bases lay outside the gene matches. CDR3 coding DNA: TGTGCCAGCAGGGACAGGGGGAGTGAAAAACTGTTTTTT. Translation: CASRDRGSEKLFF.

This chain uses TRBV7-9 with TRBJ2-3, with TRBD1 as a possible D gene (5 bases). CDR3 length equals 18 residues. V was cut by 5 bases and J by 0 bases, with 21 bases left in between. Germline V gene sequence: CDR1 SEHNR, CDR2 FQNEAQ (reference sequence). CDR3: CASSPPWQGRSSTDTQYF. The CDR3 DNA reads as TGTGCCAGCAGCCCGCCTTGGCAGGGAAGATCTAGCACAGATACGCAGTATTTT.

V gene TRBV6-5 combines with J gene TRBJ2-7; 10 bases fit TRBD1. With 6 bases clipped from V and 6 bases from J, the junction kept 5 bases outside the gene matches. Per germline, CDR1 MNHEY and CDR2 SVGAGI. The CDR3 length is 13 residues. The CDR3 here is CASRRTGGSEQYF. The CDR3 DNA reads TGTGCCAGCAGAAGGACAGGGGGAAGCGAGCAGTACTTC.

The chain combines TRBV28 with TRBJ1-2, with D maybe TRBD1 (6 bases). CDR3 length equals 14 residues. Germline lookup yields CDR1 MDHEN and CDR2 SYDVKM. Trimming stripped 2 bases from V and 6 bases from J, with 13 bases between. DNA of the CDR3: TGTGCCAGCAGTTTAGCGAGGGGGGCAAATGGCTACACCTTC. Protein sequence: CASSLARGANGYTF.

The table lists this clone with a few counts. CDR3 amino acids: CASSQTRDKGGTDTQYF. The DNA of the CDR3 is TGCGCCAGCAGTCAAACCCGGGACAAGGGAGGCACAGATACGCAGTATTTT. The chain carries TRBV23-1 and TRBJ2-3; D might be TRBD1 (6 bases). TRBV23-1 is noted as an ORF with a role that remains uncertain. V lost 2 bases and J 1 base, leaving 16 bases between the germline ends. The CDR3 runs 17 residues.

CDR3 sequence: CASSWTGSQGYTF. CDR3 coding DNA: TGTGCCAGCAGCTGGACAGGGTCACAGGGCTACACCTTC. The chain uses TRBV7-6 and TRBJ1-2; 8 nucleotides match TRBD1. The CDR3 is 13 residues long. Trimming cost V 4 bases and J 8 bases; bases outside gene matches: 6. Germline lookup yields CDR1 SGHVS and CDR2 FNYEAQ.

The chain's CDR3 is CASRAGAGGQETQYF. The CDR3, as DNA: TGTGCCAGTAGGGCTGGAGCGGGGGGGCAAGAGACCCAGTACTTC. The chain uses TRBV19 and TRBJ2-5; 10 bases map to TRBD2. The CDR3 spans 15 residues. J lost 2 bases, V lost 6 bases, and 6 bases had no gene match. CDR1 is LNHDA and CDR2 is SQIVND in the germline V gene (reference sequence).

V usage is TRBV4-3 and J usage is TRBJ2-6; TRBD1 or TRBD2 may be the D gene (5 bases each). V was cut by 3 bases and J by 2 bases, with 17 bases left in between. CDR1 is LGHNA and CDR2 is YSLEER in the germline V gene. The CDR3 is 18 amino acids. The DNA for the CDR3 is TGCGCCAGCAGCCACGACCAGCCCGGGGCAGCTGGGGCCAACGTCCTGACTTTC. Amino acids: CASSHDQPGAAGANVLTF.

The CDR3 DNA reads TGTGCCAGCAGCTCCGACAGGGAGAGGCACTATGGCTACACCTTC. Translation: CASSSDRERHYGYTF. The chain combines TRBV7-2 with TRBJ1-2, with TRBD1 matching 7 bases. V dropped 4 bases and J dropped 3; count of bases not matched to a gene: 8. Germline-derived CDR1 and CDR2 are SGHTA and FQGNSA. This CDR3 comprises 15 residues.

V gene TRBV18 combines with J gene TRBJ2-1, with D possibly being TRBD2 (5 bases). The V gene's germline CDR1 is KGHSH and CDR2 LQKENI. The CDR3 runs 16 residues. The V and J ends lost 2 bases and 7 bases respectively, with 18 bases between them. The DNA for the CDR3 is TGTGCCAGCTCACCAACAGTTAGCGCCCTGGGGAATGAGCAGTTCTTC. Protein product: CASSPTVSALGNEQFF.

The chain carries TRBV6-1 and TRBJ1-3; D call uncertain. Germline CDR1 MNHNS, CDR2 SASEGT. This CDR3 is built from 14 residues. Trimming left V 6 bases short and J 0 bases short, with 9 bases between. CDR3: CASRAPSSGNTIYF. Here the CDR3 DNA reads TGTGCCAGCAGGGCCCCAAGCTCTGGAAACACCATATATTTT.

The rearrangement joins TRBV6-5 to TRBJ1-1; TRBD1 matches at 10 bases. The V gene's germline CDR1 is MNHEY and CDR2 SVGAGI. The V segment lost 6 bases and the J segment 11 bases; nucleotides outside the gene matches: 3. This CDR3 is built from 11 residues. This chain's CDR3 is CASRDRGPAFF. In nucleotides, the CDR3 is TGTGCCAGCAGAGACAGGGGGCCTGCTTTCTTT.

V usage is TRBV19 and J usage is TRBJ1-5; 7 bases fit TRBD1. J gave up 7 bases and V 5 bases, and 11 bases lay outside the gene matches. Germline-derived CDR1 and CDR2 are LNHDA and SQIVND (reference sequence). The CDR3 totals 15 residues. CDR3 nucleotide sequence: TGTGCCAGTAGTCCAGGGACAGCTCGATGGCAGCCCCAGCATTTT. Translating gives CASSPGTARWQPQHF. Variable domain in full (rest from reference TRBV19 and TRBJ1-5): DGGITQSPKYLFRKEGQNVTLSCEQNLNHDAMYWYRQDPGQGLRLIYYSQIVNDFQKGDIAEGYSVSREKKESFPLTVTSAQKNPTAFYLCASSPGTARWQPQHFGDGTRLSIL.

The chain uses TRBV27 and TRBJ1-2; a possible D gene is TRBD1 (6 bases). Looked up from germline, CDR1 is MNHEY and CDR2 is SMNVEV (reference sequence). Trimming left V 0 bases short and J 8 bases short, with 16 bases between. The CDR3 has 15 amino acids. The CDR3 here is CASSLSAGVTRGYTF. CDR3 nucleotide sequence: TGTGCCAGCAGTTTATCTGCAGGGGTGACGAGGGGCTACACCTTC.

V gene TRBV5-1 combines with J gene TRBJ2-5, with 11 positions matching TRBD2. J gave up 5 bases and V 1 base, and 4 bases lay outside the gene matches. The CDR3 sequence is 15 residues long. In germline, CDR1 is SGHRS, CDR2 YFSETQ. The CDR3: CASSLTSGGRETQYF. The CDR3 bases are TGCGCCAGCAGCTTGACTAGCGGGGGACGTGAGACCCAGTACTTC. The full variable domain, in which reference TRBV5-1 and TRBJ2-5 provide the parts outside the CDR3, is KAGVTQTPRYLIKTRGQQVTLSCSPISGHRSVSWYQQTPGQGLQFLFEYFSETQRNKGNFPGRFSGRQFSNSRSEMNVSTLELGDSALYLCASSLTSGGRETQYFGPGTRLLVL.